The rows below give T cell receptor beta chains drawn from one sample of a study of post-analysis software for immune sequencing data. TCRdb used MiXCR to reprocess the PCR reads, holding one entry per CDR3 protein. The sample lists 350,000 to 500,000 distinct CDR3 sequences; approximately 38% were seen once. What was sequenced was blood. These receptors were obtained from a girl between 2 and 10 years old with multiple sclerosis. The CDR3 runs from the conserved cysteine through the conserved F or W. The D gene is left open where the match is weak. Clone sizes are given selectively: once, few, many, or a class where the clone is expanded.

length: 18; size: -; D: TRBD1; J: TRBJ2-7; V: TRBV2; CDR3: CASRDYADGQAFSYEQYF; DNA: TGTGCCAGCAGAGATTACGCAGATGGACAGGCCTTTTCCTACGAGCAGTACTTC
length: 14; size: -; D: TRBD1; J: TRBJ2-7; V: TRBV12-3/TRBV12-4; CDR3: CASSSGTGSHEQYF; DNA: TGTGCCAGCAGTTCCGGGACAGGGTCCCACGAGCAGTACTTC
length: 14; size: -; D: -; J: TRBJ1-5; V: TRBV6-2/TRBV6-3; CDR3: CASSYPPENQPQHF; DNA: TGTGCCAGCAGTTACCCGCCAGAGAATCAGCCCCAGCATTTT
length: 14; size: -; D: -; J: TRBJ2-7; V: TRBV15; CDR3: CATSRDTSSDEQYF; DNA: TGTGCCACCAGCAGAGACACTTCCAGCGACGAGCAGTACTTC
length: 14; size: -; D: TRBD1; J: TRBJ2-1; V: TRBV7-2; CDR3: CASSGGQGRNEQFF; DNA: TGTGCCAGCAGCGGTGGACAGGGTCGTAATGAGCAGTTCTTC
length: 12; size: -; D: TRBD2; J: TRBJ2-5; V: TRBV28; CDR3: CASTSGQETQYF; DNA: TGTGCCAGCACTAGCGGACAAGAGACCCAGTACTTC
length: 16; size: -; D: TRBD1; J: TRBJ1-1; V: TRBV3-1; CDR3: CASSQATGGMNTEAFF; DNA: TGTGCCAGCAGCCAAGCAACAGGGGGGATGAACACTGAAGCTTTCTTT
length: 16; size: -; D: -; J: TRBJ2-5; V: TRBV20-1; CDR3: CSAILTSGGPQETQYF; DNA: TGCAGTGCTATCCTAACATCGGGGGGCCCCCAAGAGACCCAGTACTTC
length: 15; size: few; D: -; J: TRBJ1-5; V: TRBV12-3/TRBV12-4; CDR3: CASSTRRRSNQPQHF; DNA: TGTGCCAGCAGCACTAGACGGAGGAGCAATCAGCCCCAGCATTTT
length: 18; size: -; D: -; J: TRBJ2-3; V: TRBV27; CDR3: CASSQWSLAIKSTDTQYF; DNA: TGTGCCAGCAGTCAATGGTCTCTAGCAATTAAGAGCACAGATACGCAGTATTTT
length: 15; size: few; D: TRBD1; J: TRBJ1-5; V: TRBV6-2/TRBV6-3; CDR3: CASSRTGGHSQPQHF; DNA: TGTGCCAGCAGTCGGACAGGGGGCCATAGTCAGCCCCAGCATTTT
length: 14; size: -; D: -; J: TRBJ2-7; V: TRBV6-5; CDR3: CASSYAGQSYEQYF; DNA: TGTGCCAGCAGTTACGCCGGCCAGAGCTACGAGCAGTACTTC
length: 18; size: -; D: TRBD2; J: TRBJ2-1; V: TRBV14; CDR3: CANSQVWPRGRALNEQFF; DNA: TGTGCCAACAGCCAAGTTTGGCCGCGCGGGAGGGCCCTGAATGAGCAGTTCTTC
length: 14; size: -; D: -; J: TRBJ2-7; V: TRBV14; CDR3: CASSQYPTAYEQYF; DNA: TGTGCCAGCAGCCAATACCCGACAGCTTACGAGCAGTACTTC
length: 13; size: -; D: TRBD1; J: TRBJ2-7; V: TRBV20-1; CDR3: CSANPDRGYEQYF; DNA: TGCAGTGCTAATCCGGACAGGGGCTACGAGCAGTACTTC
length: 15; size: once; D: -; J: TRBJ2-1; V: TRBV5-1; CDR3: CASSFRGNFYNEQFF; DNA: TGCGCCAGCAGCTTTCGTGGAAACTTCTACAATGAGCAGTTCTTC
length: 15; size: -; D: TRBD1; J: TRBJ1-4; V: TRBV15; CDR3: CATSRDGTGNEKLFF; DNA: TGTGCCACCAGCAGAGACGGGACAGGGAATGAAAAACTGTTTTTT
length: 14; size: -; D: -; J: TRBJ1-1; V: TRBV5-6; CDR3: CASSLLTLDTEAFF; DNA: TGCGCCAGCAGCTTACTGACCCTCGACACTGAAGCTTTCTTT
length: 15; size: -; D: TRBD2; J: TRBJ2-3; V: TRBV11-2; CDR3: CASSILPGGQDTQYF; DNA: TGTGCCAGCAGCATTCTCCCGGGGGGGCAAGATACGCAGTATTTT
length: 15; size: -; D: -; J: TRBJ1-1; V: TRBV9; CDR3: CASSEGGQRNTEAFF; DNA: TGTGCCAGCAGCGAGGGAGGGCAAAGGAACACTGAAGCTTTCTTT
length: 17; size: few; D: TRBD2; J: TRBJ2-3; V: TRBV5-1; CDR3: CASSFVSGTSGTDTQYF; DNA: TGCGCCAGCAGCTTCGTATCCGGGACTAGCGGCACAGATACGCAGTATTTT
length: 17; size: -; D: TRBD1; J: TRBJ2-7; V: TRBV20-1; CDR3: CSARESGQGSRSYEQYF; DNA: TGCAGTGCTAGAGAATCAGGACAGGGTTCGAGGTCCTACGAGCAGTACTTC
length: 15; size: -; D: -; J: TRBJ2-3; V: TRBV12-3/TRBV12-4; CDR3: CASTSPGASTDTQYF; DNA: TGTGCCAGCACCTCCCCGGGGGCCAGCACAGATACGCAGTATTTT
length: 18; size: -; D: TRBD2; J: TRBJ2-2; V: TRBV7-3; CDR3: CASSLALFGTSGIGELFF; DNA: TGTGCCAGCAGCTTAGCGCTCTTCGGGACTAGCGGTATAGGGGAGCTGTTTTTT
length: 14; size: -; D: -; J: TRBJ2-7; V: TRBV29-1; CDR3: CSVVEDPVPYEQYF; DNA: TGCAGCGTTGTGGAGGACCCGGTGCCCTACGAGCAGTACTTC
length: 14; size: once; D: TRBD1; J: TRBJ1-2; V: TRBV6-6; CDR3: CASSRQGPGYGYTF; DNA: TGTGCCAGCAGTAGACAGGGGCCAGGCTATGGCTACACCTTC
length: 13; size: many; D: -; J: TRBJ2-5; V: TRBV10-3; CDR3: CAITHRLGETQYF; DNA: TGTGCCATCACGCACCGGCTTGGGGAGACCCAGTACTTC
length: 14; size: many; D: -; J: TRBJ1-5; V: TRBV27; CDR3: CASRGGQSNQPQHF; DNA: TGTGCCAGCAGGGGGGGCCAGAGCAATCAGCCCCAGCATTTT
length: 14; size: -; D: -; J: TRBJ2-5; V: TRBV3-1; CDR3: CASSQDMAGETQYF; DNA: TGTGCCAGCAGCCAAGATATGGCGGGAGAGACCCAGTACTTC
length: 17; size: few; D: TRBD1; J: TRBJ1-2; V: TRBV7-2; CDR3: CASSLARTQGSNYGYTF; DNA: TGTGCCAGCAGCTTAGCGCGAACACAGGGGTCTAACTATGGCTACACCTTC
length: 13; size: -; D: -; J: TRBJ2-1; V: TRBV20-1; CDR3: CSARLLRGNEQFF; DNA: TGCAGTGCTAGACTCCTTAGGGGTAATGAGCAGTTCTTC
length: 14; size: -; D: -; J: TRBJ1-4; V: TRBV28; CDR3: CASSPNSGGEKLFF; DNA: TGTGCCAGCAGTCCCAACAGCGGAGGTGAAAAACTGTTTTTT
length: 15; size: -; D: TRBD1; J: TRBJ2-3; V: TRBV7-9; CDR3: CASSLGQGRTDTQYF; DNA: TGTGCCAGCAGCTTAGGACAGGGGAGAACAGATACGCAGTATTTT
length: 13; size: many; D: TRBD1; J: TRBJ2-1; V: TRBV6-1; CDR3: CASSLQGPNEQFF; DNA: TGTGCCAGCAGTTTACAGGGGCCCAATGAGCAGTTCTTC
length: 13; size: few; D: -; J: TRBJ1-2; V: TRBV29-1; CDR3: CSVEADGAYGYTF; DNA: TGCAGCGTTGAAGCCGACGGTGCCTATGGCTACACCTTC
length: 13; size: -; D: -; J: TRBJ2-7; V: TRBV28; CDR3: CASRGEITYEQYF; DNA: TGTGCCAGCAGAGGGGAAATCACCTACGAGCAGTACTTC
length: 16; size: -; D: -; J: TRBJ2-7; V: TRBV20-1; CDR3: CSAREPRGTLSYEQYF; DNA: TGCAGTGCTAGAGAACCAAGGGGAACTCTCTCCTACGAGCAGTACTTC
length: 15; size: few; D: -; J: TRBJ2-7; V: TRBV20-1; CDR3: CSAERSIGGSYEQYF; DNA: TGCAGTGCAGAGCGGTCAATTGGGGGCTCCTACGAGCAGTACTTC
length: 14; size: -; D: -; J: TRBJ2-4; V: TRBV6-2/TRBV6-3; CDR3: CASSRIRQGGIQYF; DNA: TGTGCCAGCAGCCGTATCAGACAGGGAGGCATTCAGTACTTC
length: 14; size: -; D: -; J: TRBJ2-5; V: TRBV7-9; CDR3: CASSSQEGLETLYF; DNA: TGTGCCAGCAGCTCCCAGGAAGGGTTGGAGACCCTGTACTTC
length: 12; size: -; D: -; J: TRBJ2-7; V: TRBV20-1; CDR3: CSAGQGSHEQYF; DNA: TGCAGTGCTGGGCAGGGCTCCCACGAGCAGTACTTC
length: 13; size: -; D: -; J: TRBJ2-7; V: TRBV7-2; CDR3: CASSVTRGDQQYF; DNA: TGTGCCAGCAGCGTCACTCGAGGGGACCAGCAGTACTTC
length: 15; size: -; D: -; J: TRBJ2-7; V: TRBV28; CDR3: CASSLFRYNSYEQYF; DNA: TGTGCCAGCAGTTTATTCCGCTACAACTCCTACGAGCAGTACTTC
length: 14; size: -; D: -; J: TRBJ2-3; V: TRBV5-1; CDR3: CASSLVSLSDTQYF; DNA: TGCGCCAGCAGCTTGGTTAGCTTGTCAGATACGCAGTATTTT
length: 14; size: few; D: -; J: TRBJ2-1; V: TRBV2; CDR3: CASSEWVWYNEQFF; DNA: TGTGCCAGCAGTGAGTGGGTATGGTACAATGAGCAGTTCTTC
length: 17; size: -; D: -; J: TRBJ1-2; V: TRBV11-2; CDR3: CASSLVLGAQGDYGYTF; DNA: TGTGCCAGCAGCTTAGTTTTAGGGGCACAGGGTGACTATGGCTACACCTTC
length: 14; size: -; D: -; J: TRBJ2-3; V: TRBV28; CDR3: CASSPFDRTDTQYF; DNA: TGTGCCAGCAGCCCTTTTGACCGCACAGATACGCAGTATTTT
length: 13; size: -; D: -; J: TRBJ1-2; V: TRBV6-7; CDR3: CASVPGDNYGYTF; DNA: TGTGCCAGCGTCCCTGGGGACAACTATGGCTACACCTTC
length: 17; size: once; D: -; J: TRBJ1-1; V: TRBV28; CDR3: CASSSWGGYYMNTEAFF; DNA: TGTGCCAGCAGTTCATGGGGGGGGTACTACATGAACACTGAAGCTTTCTTT